This T cell receptor (beta chain) was found in a study of cytomegalovirus exposure and HLA in healthy donors. CDR3 length: 11 amino acids. Trimming took off 1 base at V and 4 bases at J, with 5 bases between the two ends. Germline loops: CDR1 GTSNPN, CDR2 SVGIG (reference sequence). Primers for the PCR totalled 60 Vbeta and 13 Jbeta. Clones were sequenced by immunoSEQ multiplex PCR, and TCRdb holds only the in-frame ones, with some missing. This sample has 200,000 or so clones; almost 85% occur once, and the top ten carry about 0.25%. The chain links TRBV30 to TRBJ2-7; D ambiguous. What was sequenced was PBMCs. The clonotype was recovered from a boy between 10 and 17 years old in good health and CMV-seronegative. The CDR3 is CAWSGDYEQYF. CDR3 DNA: TGTGCCTGGAGTGGAGATTACGAGCAGTACTTC.